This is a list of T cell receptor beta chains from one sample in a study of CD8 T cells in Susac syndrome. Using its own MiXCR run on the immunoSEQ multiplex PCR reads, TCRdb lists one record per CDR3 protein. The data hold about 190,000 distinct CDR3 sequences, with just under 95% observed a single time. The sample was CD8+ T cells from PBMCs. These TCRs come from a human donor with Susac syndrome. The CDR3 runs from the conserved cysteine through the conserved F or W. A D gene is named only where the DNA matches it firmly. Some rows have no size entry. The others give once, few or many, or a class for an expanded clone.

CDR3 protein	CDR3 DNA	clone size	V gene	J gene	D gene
CASTETSTDTQYF	TGTGCCAGCACGGAGACCAGCACAGATACGCAGTATTTT	-	TRBV6-1	TRBJ2-3	-
CASSSRGGALLSYEQYF	TGTGCCAGCAGTTCCAGAGGGGGGGCCCTTTTATCCTACGAGCAGTACTTC	-	TRBV11-2	TRBJ2-7	-
CASSKVASNQPQHF	TGTGCCAGCAGCAAGGTGGCTAGCAATCAGCCCCAGCATTTT	-	TRBV21-1	TRBJ1-5	-
CASSQGTQGVNQPQHF	TGCGCCAGCAGCCAAGGGACCCAGGGGGTGAATCAGCCCCAGCATTTT	-	TRBV4-1	TRBJ1-5	TRBD1
CASSSGFPGTDTQYF	TGTGCCAGCAGTTCAGGGTTCCCGGGCACAGATACGCAGTATTTT	-	TRBV6-5	TRBJ2-3	-
CASSSLGHSSYNSPLHF	TGTGCCAGCAGCTCGCTGGGACATAGCTCCTATAATTCACCCCTCCACTTT	-	TRBV11-2	TRBJ1-6	-
CSADLGQYLPGGRNQPQHF	TGCAGTGCAGACCTAGGACAGTATTTGCCGGGGGGTCGCAATCAGCCCCAGCATTTT	-	TRBV20-1	TRBJ1-5	-
CASSLEEGTEQYF	TGTGCCAGCAGCTTAGAAGAGGGGACGGAGCAGTACTTC	-	TRBV7-9	TRBJ2-7	-
CASRVNIQYF	TGTGCCAGCAGGGTGAACATTCAGTACTTC	-	TRBV2	TRBJ2-4	-
CASKPGTSGGLETQYF	TGTGCCTCGAAGCCGGGGACTAGCGGGGGATTGGAGACCCAGTACTTC	once	TRBV10-3	TRBJ2-5	TRBD2
CASSQENRAFGNSPLHF	TGCGCCAGCAGCCAAGAAAACAGGGCGTTTGGTAATTCACCCCTCCACTTT	-	TRBV4-1	TRBJ1-6	-
CASSIGASPTDTQYF	TGTGCCAGTAGTATAGGGGCCAGTCCCACAGATACGCAGTATTTT	-	TRBV19	TRBJ2-3	-
CASRPDRNTGELFF	TGTGCCAGCAGACCGGACAGGAACACCGGGGAGCTGTTTTTT	-	TRBV28	TRBJ2-2	-
CASSYRSGGILYNEQFF	TGTGCCAGCAGTTACCGTAGCGGGGGGATCCTCTACAATGAGCAGTTCTTC	-	TRBV6-2/TRBV6-3	TRBJ2-1	TRBD2
CASSQVSAGGYGYTF	TGTGCCAGCAGCCAAGTCTCCGCAGGGGGCTATGGCTACACCTTC	once	TRBV3-1	TRBJ1-2	TRBD1
CASSQIPYNEQFF	TGTGCCAGCAGCCAAATACCTTACAATGAGCAGTTCTTC	-	TRBV16	TRBJ2-1	-
CASSPHRVGSRSGNTIYF	TGTGCCAGCTCACCACATAGGGTCGGCAGCCGCTCTGGAAACACCATATATTTT	-	TRBV18	TRBJ1-3	-
CASSSLKQTVQETQYF	TGTGCCAGCAGCTCCTTGAAACAGACTGTCCAAGAGACCCAGTACTTC	-	TRBV7-2	TRBJ2-5	-
CASSPGTGSFYNEQFF	TGTGCCAGCAGCCCAGGGACAGGGTCATTCTACAATGAGCAGTTCTTC	-	TRBV13	TRBJ2-1	TRBD1
CATSTGGHNEQFF	TGTGCCACCTCAACCGGAGGCCACAATGAGCAGTTCTTC	-	TRBV24-1	TRBJ2-1	-
CASSYSVAGDEQFF	TGTGCCAGCAGTTACTCAGTAGCCGGCGATGAGCAGTTCTTC	-	TRBV6-5	TRBJ2-1	-
CASSEKRMNTEAFF	TGTGCCAGCAGTGAAAAGAGAATGAACACTGAAGCTTTCTTT	-	TRBV25-1	TRBJ1-1	-
CASSHDRAGIQETQYF	TGTGCCAGCAGCCATGATAGAGCAGGGATACAAGAGACCCAGTACTTC	-	TRBV13	TRBJ2-5	-
CASSFTGTVNTEAFF	TGTGCCAGCAGTTTCACCGGGACAGTTAACACTGAAGCTTTCTTT	-	TRBV12-3/TRBV12-4	TRBJ1-1	TRBD1
CASSDEGIRGYTF	TGTGCCAGCAGTGACGAGGGGATCCGTGGCTACACCTTC	-	TRBV2	TRBJ1-2	-
CASSMGGDTNEQYF	TGTGCCAGCAGCATGGGGGGGGATACCAACGAGCAGTACTTC	-	TRBV9	TRBJ2-7	TRBD2
CASSEIQETQYF	TGTGCCAGCAGCGAGATCCAAGAGACCCAGTACTTC	-	TRBV28	TRBJ2-5	-
CASSQAGSNYGYTF	TGCGCCAGCAGCCAAGCGGGTTCTAACTATGGCTACACCTTC	once	TRBV4-1	TRBJ1-2	-
CASSQGQGAEETQYF	TGTGCCAGCAGTCAGGGACAGGGGGCTGAAGAGACCCAGTACTTC	-	TRBV27	TRBJ2-5	TRBD1
CASSVEALDTGELFF	TGTGCCAGCAGCGTAGAGGCCCTGGACACCGGGGAGCTGTTTTTT	-	TRBV9	TRBJ2-2	-
CSARFLAGFTDTQYF	TGCAGTGCTAGGTTTCTAGCGGGGTTCACAGATACGCAGTATTTT	-	TRBV20-1	TRBJ2-3	TRBD2
CSARDLRTSGSYEQYF	TGCAGTGCTAGAGATCTCAGGACTAGCGGCTCCTACGAGCAGTACTTC	-	TRBV20-1	TRBJ2-7	TRBD2
CASSAKLYEQYF	TGTGCCAGCAGTGCAAAGCTCTACGAGCAGTACTTC	-	TRBV25-1	TRBJ2-7	-
CASDSLGGSVDEQFF	TGTGCCAGCGACAGTCTGGGGGGCTCTGTGGATGAGCAGTTCTTC	-	TRBV9	TRBJ2-1	-
CSVGAASNYGYTF	TGCAGCGTTGGTGCAGCGTCTAACTATGGCTACACCTTC	-	TRBV29-1	TRBJ1-2	-
CASLGGGELFF	TGTGCCAGCCTGGGGGGCGGGGAGCTGTTTTTT	-	TRBV19	TRBJ2-2	-
CASSLQGRGETQYF	TGTGCCAGCAGCTTACAGGGGCGCGGAGAGACCCAGTACTTC	-	TRBV7-8	TRBJ2-5	-
CASSLPYDGTDTQYF	TGTGCCAGCAGCCTGCCCTATGATGGGACAGATACGCAGTATTTT	-	TRBV11-2	TRBJ2-3	-
CASTGGTSTEAFF	TGTGCCAGTACAGGGGGTACTAGTACTGAAGCTTTCTTT	-	TRBV3-1	TRBJ1-1	TRBD1
CAWSVGSGGSPGQETQYF	TGTGCCTGGAGTGTTGGTAGCGGGGGGTCGCCGGGGCAAGAGACCCAGTACTTC	-	TRBV30	TRBJ2-5	TRBD2
CASKLADTYEQYF	TGCGCCAGCAAACTAGCGGACACCTACGAGCAGTACTTC	-	TRBV5-1	TRBJ2-7	TRBD2
CASSLIAGGPGANVLTF	TGTGCCAGCAGCTTAATAGCGGGGGGGCCTGGGGCCAACGTCCTGACTTTC	-	TRBV5-4	TRBJ2-6	TRBD2
CASSLIGQGSYEQYF	TGCGCCAGCAGCTTGATAGGACAGGGATCCTACGAGCAGTACTTC	-	TRBV5-1	TRBJ2-7	TRBD1
CASSPDDGLLYGYTF	TGTGCCAGCTCACCGGACGATGGGCTTCTCTATGGCTACACCTTC	-	TRBV18	TRBJ1-2	-
CASSEPAVSTGELFF	TGCGCCAGCAGTGAGCCCGCTGTAAGCACCGGGGAGCTGTTTTTT	-	TRBV10-2	TRBJ2-2	-
CASSLAGGRPDTQYF	TGTGCCAGCAGCTTAGCGGGGGGGCGGCCTGATACGCAGTATTTT	once	TRBV7-2	TRBJ2-3	-
CASKGTENSPLHF	TGTGCCAGCAAGGGGACGGAGAATTCACCCCTCCACTTT	-	TRBV28	TRBJ1-6	-